Sequencing of this T cell receptor (beta chain) was carried out in a study of identifying expanded T cells in peripheral blood. Notes on the study in general: Variance in clone template counts between approximately 2-week samples significantly increased with total template count across all healthy donors. Over about two and four weeks, about 17 and 20 clones changed, versus more than 1 between replicates.

Libraries were prepared by immunoSEQ multiplex PCR; TCRdb keeps only in-frame clonotypes and omits some of them. The table includes under 150,000 clones, 75% to 90% detected once. No infections or other immune events were documented during collection. CDR3 length equals 16 residues. From germline, CDR1 is KGHSH and CDR2 LQKENI. V was shortened by 2 bases and J by 2 bases, with 13 bases between the two germline ends. As regards this clone: What it binds is unknown.

The sequenced material came from blood. The rearrangement joins TRBV18 to TRBJ1-5; possible D gene TRBD1, 5 bases. This receptor was identified in a person aged 18 to 75 in good health. The CDR3 spells CASSPSGTFGNQPQHF. The CDR3 nucleotides read TGTGCCAGCTCACCATCAGGGACGTTTGGCAATCAGCCCCAGCATTTT.